Shown below are 2 T cell receptor beta chains from a single sample sequenced in a study of blood T cell repertoires in COVID-19. Data came from immunoSEQ multiplex PCR; TCRdb stores just in-frame clones and leaves some out. In the table there are approximately 300,000 clones, around 90% of which are singletons. The sample comprised peripheral blood. The receptors derive from a woman under 40 with COVID-19, enrolled during active disease.

V usage is TRBV9 and J usage is TRBJ2-1; TRBD2 matches at 8 bases. The trim removed 2 bases at V and 0 bases at J, leaving 1 base unmatched. The CDR3 runs 15 residues. In germline, CDR1 is SGDLS, CDR2 YYNGEE. The CDR3 DNA sequence: TGTGCCAGCAGCGTTAGCGGGAACTCCTACAATGAGCAGTTCTTC. It yields the protein CASSVSGNSYNEQFF.

The chain couples TRBV18 to TRBJ2-1; tentatively, D is TRBD2 (6 bases). Germline V gene data show CDR1 as KGHSH and CDR2 as LQKENI. CDR3 length: 17 residues. Trimming stripped 2 bases from V and 0 bases from J, with 14 bases between. The CDR3 reads CASSPSSVALSYNEQFF. CDR3 in DNA: TGTGCCAGCTCACCATCTAGCGTTGCGCTCTCCTACAATGAGCAGTTCTTC.